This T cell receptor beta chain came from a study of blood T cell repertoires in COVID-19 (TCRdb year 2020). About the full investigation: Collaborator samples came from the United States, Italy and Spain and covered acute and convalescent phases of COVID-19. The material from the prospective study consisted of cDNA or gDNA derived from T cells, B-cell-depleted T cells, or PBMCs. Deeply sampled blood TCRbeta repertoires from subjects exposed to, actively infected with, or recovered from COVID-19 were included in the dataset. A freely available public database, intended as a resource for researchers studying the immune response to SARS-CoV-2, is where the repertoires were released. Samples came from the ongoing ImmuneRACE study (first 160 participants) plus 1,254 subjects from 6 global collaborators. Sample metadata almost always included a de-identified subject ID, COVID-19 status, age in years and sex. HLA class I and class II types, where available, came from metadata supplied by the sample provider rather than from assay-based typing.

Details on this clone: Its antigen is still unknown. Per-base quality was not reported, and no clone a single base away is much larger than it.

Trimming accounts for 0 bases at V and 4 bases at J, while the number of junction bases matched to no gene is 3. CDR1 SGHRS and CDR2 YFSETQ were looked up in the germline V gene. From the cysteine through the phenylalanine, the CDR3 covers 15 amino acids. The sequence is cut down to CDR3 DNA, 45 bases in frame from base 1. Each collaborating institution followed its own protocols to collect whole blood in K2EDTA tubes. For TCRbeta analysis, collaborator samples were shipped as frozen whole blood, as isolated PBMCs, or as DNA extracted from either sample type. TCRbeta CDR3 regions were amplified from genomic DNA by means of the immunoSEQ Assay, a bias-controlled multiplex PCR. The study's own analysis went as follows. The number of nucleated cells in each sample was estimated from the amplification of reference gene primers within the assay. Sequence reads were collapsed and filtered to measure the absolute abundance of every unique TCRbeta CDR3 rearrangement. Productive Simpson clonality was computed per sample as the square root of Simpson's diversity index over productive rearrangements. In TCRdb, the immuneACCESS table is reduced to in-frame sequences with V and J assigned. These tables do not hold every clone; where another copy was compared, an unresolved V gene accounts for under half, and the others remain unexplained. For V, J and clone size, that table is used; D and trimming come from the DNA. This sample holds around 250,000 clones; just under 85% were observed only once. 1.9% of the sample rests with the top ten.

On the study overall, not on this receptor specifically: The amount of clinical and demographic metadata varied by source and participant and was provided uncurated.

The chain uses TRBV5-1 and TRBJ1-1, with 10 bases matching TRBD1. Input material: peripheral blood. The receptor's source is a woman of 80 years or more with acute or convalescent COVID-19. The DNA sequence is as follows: TGCGCCAGCAGCTTGGGGACAGGGGGTCTCACTGAAGCTTTCTTT. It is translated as CASSLGTGGLTEAFF.